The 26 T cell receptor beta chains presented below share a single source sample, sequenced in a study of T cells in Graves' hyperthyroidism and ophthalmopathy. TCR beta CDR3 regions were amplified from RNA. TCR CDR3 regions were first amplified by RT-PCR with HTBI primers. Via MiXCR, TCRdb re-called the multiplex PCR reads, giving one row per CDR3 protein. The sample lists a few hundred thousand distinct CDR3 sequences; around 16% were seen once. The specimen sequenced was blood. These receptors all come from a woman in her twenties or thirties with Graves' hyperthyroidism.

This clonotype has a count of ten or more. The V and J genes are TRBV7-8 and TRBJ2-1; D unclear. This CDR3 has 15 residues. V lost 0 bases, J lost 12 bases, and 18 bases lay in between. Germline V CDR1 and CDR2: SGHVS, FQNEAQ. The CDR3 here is CASSLARVGSALQFF. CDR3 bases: TGTGCCAGCAGCTTAGCGCGAGTTGGCTCCGCGTTGCAGTTCTTC. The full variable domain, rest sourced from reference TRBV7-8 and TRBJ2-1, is GAGVSQSPRYKVAKRGQDVALRCDPISGHVSLFWYQQALGQGPEFLTYFQNEAQLDKSGLPSDRFFAERPEGSVSTLKIQRTQQEDSAVYLCASSLARVGSALQFFGPGTRLTVL.

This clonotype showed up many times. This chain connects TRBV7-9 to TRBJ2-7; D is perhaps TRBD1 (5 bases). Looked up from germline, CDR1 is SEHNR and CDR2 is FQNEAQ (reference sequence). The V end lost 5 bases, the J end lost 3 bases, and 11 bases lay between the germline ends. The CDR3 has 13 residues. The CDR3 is CASSLTANYEQYF. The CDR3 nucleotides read TGTGCCAGCAGCCTGACAGCTAACTACGAGCAGTACTTC.

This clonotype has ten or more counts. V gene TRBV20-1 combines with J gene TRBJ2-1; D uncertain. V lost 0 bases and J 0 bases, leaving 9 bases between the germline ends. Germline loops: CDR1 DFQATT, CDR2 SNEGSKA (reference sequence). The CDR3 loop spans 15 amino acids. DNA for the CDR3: TGCAGTGCTAGAGATCCGCCAAGCTCCTACAATGAGCAGTTCTTC. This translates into CSARDPPSSYNEQFF.

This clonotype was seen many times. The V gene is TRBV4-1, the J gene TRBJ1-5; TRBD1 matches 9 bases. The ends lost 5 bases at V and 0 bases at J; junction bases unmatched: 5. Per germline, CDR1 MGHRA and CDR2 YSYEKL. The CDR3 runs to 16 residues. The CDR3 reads CASSRRTGDSNQPQHF. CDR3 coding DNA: TGCGCCAGCAGCAGAAGGACAGGGGATAGCAATCAGCCCCAGCATTTT.

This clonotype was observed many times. For the CDR3, the DNA is TGTGCCTGGAGTCCCGACAGGGATCTTGAGCAGTACTTC. This codes for CAWSPDRDLEQYF. The chain combines TRBV30 with TRBJ2-7; the match to TRBD1 covers 7 bases. V was clipped by 2 bases and J by 7 bases; unmatched bases: 8. CDR3 size: 13 residues. Per germline, CDR1 GTSNPN and CDR2 SVGIG (reference sequence).

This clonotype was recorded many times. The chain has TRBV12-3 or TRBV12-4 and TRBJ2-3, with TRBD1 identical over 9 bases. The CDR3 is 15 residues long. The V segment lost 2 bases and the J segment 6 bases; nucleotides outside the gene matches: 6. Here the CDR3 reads CASSLLGQGVDTQYF. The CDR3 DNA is TGTGCCAGCAGTTTATTGGGACAGGGAGTCGATACGCAGTATTTT.

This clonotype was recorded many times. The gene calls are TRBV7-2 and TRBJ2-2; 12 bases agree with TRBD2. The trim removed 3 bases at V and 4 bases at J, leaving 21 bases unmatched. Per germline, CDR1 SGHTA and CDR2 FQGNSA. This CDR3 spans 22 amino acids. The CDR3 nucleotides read TGTGCCAGCAGCTTCCGGGGACCCACCATGCTAGGACTAGCGGGAACCACCGGGGAGCTGTTTTTT. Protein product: CASSFRGPTMLGLAGTTGELFF.

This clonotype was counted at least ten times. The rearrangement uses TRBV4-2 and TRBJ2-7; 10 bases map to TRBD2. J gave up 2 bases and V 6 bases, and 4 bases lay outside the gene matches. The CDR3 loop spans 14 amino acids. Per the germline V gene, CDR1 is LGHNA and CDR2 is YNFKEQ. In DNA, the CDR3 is TGTGCCAGCAGAGACCTAGCGGGGGCCTACGAGCAGTACTTC. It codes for CASRDLAGAYEQYF.

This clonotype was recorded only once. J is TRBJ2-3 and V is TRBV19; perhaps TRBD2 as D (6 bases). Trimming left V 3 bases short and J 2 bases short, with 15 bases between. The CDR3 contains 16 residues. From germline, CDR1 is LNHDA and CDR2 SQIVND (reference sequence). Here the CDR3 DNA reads TGTGCCAGTAGTATTTTGGAGGGCTTGGACACAGATACGCAGTATTTT. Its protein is CASSILEGLDTDTQYF.

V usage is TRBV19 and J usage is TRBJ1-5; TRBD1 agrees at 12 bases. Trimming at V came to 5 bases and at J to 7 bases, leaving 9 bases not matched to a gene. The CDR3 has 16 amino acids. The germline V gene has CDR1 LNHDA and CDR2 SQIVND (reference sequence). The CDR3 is CASSLGTGGVRQPQHF. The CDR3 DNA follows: TGTGCCAGTAGTTTGGGGACAGGGGGCGTTCGGCAGCCCCAGCATTTT. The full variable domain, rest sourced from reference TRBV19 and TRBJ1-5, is DGGITQSPKYLFRKEGQNVTLSCEQNLNHDAMYWYRQDPGQGLRLIYYSQIVNDFQKGDIAEGYSVSREKKESFPLTVTSAQKNPTAFYLCASSLGTGGVRQPQHFGDGTRLSIL.

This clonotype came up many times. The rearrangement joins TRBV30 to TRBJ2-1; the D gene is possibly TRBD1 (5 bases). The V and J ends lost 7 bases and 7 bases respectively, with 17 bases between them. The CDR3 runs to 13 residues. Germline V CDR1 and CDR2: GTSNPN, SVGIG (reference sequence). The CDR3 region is CASSVWQGNEQFF. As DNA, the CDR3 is TGTGCCTCCTCTGTATGGCAGGGAAATGAGCAGTTCTTC.

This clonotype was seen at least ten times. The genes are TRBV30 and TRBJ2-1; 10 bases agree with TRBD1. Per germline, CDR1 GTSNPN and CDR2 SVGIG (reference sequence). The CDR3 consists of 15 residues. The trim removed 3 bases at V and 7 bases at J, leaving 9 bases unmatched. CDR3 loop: CAWRDRGRPWNEQFF. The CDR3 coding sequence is TGTGCCTGGAGAGACAGGGGGCGCCCGTGGAATGAGCAGTTCTTC.

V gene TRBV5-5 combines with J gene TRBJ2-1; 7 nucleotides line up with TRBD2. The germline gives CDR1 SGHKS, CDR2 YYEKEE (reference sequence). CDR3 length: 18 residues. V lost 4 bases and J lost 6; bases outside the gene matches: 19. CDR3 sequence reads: CASSLRPRDYFPGNEQFF. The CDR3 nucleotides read TGTGCCAGCAGCCTGAGGCCCCGGGACTATTTTCCCGGCAATGAGCAGTTCTTC.

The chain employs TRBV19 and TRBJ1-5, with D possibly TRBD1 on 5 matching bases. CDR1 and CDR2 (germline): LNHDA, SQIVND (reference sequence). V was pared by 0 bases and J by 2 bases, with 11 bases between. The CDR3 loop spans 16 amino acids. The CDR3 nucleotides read TGTGCCAGTAGTATAGAGGTAGGGACCGGCAATCAGCCCCAGCATTTT. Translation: CASSIEVGTGNQPQHF. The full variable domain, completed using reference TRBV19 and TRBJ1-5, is DGGITQSPKYLFRKEGQNVTLSCEQNLNHDAMYWYRQDPGQGLRLIYYSQIVNDFQKGDIAEGYSVSREKKESFPLTVTSAQKNPTAFYLCASSIEVGTGNQPQHFGDGTRLSIL.

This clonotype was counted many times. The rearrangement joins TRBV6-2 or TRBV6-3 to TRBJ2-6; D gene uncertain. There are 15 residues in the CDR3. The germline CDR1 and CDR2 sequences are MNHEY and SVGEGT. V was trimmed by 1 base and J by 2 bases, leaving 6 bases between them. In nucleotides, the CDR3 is TGTGCCAGCAGTTACTTCAGAGCTGGGGCCAACGTCCTGACTTTC. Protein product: CASSYFRAGANVLTF.

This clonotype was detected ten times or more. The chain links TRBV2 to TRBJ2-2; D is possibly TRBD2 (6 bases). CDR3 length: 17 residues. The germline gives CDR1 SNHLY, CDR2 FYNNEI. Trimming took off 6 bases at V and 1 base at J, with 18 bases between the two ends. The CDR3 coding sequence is TGTGCCAGCAGGGTCGTCCTTATGGGAGGGAACACCGGGGAGCTGTTTTTT. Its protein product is CASRVVLMGGNTGELFF.

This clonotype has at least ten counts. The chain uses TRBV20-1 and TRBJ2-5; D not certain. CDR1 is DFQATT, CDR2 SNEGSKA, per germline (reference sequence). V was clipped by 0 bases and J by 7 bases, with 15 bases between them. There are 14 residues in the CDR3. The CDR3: CSARDPTPFWTQYF. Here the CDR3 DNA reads TGCAGTGCTAGAGATCCTACGCCCTTTTGGACCCAGTACTTC.

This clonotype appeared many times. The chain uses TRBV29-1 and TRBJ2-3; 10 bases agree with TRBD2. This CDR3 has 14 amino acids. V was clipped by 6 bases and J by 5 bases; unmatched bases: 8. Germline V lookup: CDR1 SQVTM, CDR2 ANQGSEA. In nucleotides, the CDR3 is TGCAGCGTCGCGTTAGCGGGAGGTATAGATACGCAGTATTTT. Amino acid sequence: CSVALAGGIDTQYF.

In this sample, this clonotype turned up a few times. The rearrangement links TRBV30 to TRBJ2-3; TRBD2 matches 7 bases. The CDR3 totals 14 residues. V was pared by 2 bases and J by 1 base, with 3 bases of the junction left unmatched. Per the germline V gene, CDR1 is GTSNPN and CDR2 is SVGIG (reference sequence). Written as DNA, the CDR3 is TGTGCCTGGAGTAATCTAGCGGGCACAGATACGCAGTATTTT. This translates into CAWSNLAGTDTQYF. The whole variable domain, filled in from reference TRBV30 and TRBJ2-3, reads SQTIHQWPATLVQPVGSPLSLECTVEGTSNPNLYWYRQAAGRGLQLLFYSVGIGQISSEVPQNLSASRPQDRQFILSSKKLLLSDSGFYLCAWSNLAGTDTQYFGPGTRLTVL.

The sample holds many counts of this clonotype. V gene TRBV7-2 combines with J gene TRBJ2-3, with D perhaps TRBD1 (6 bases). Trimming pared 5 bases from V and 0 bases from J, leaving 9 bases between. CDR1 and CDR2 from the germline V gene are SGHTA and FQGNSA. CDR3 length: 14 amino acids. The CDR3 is CASSGGQSTDTQYF. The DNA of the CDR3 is TGTGCCAGCAGCGGCGGACAGAGCACAGATACGCAGTATTTT.

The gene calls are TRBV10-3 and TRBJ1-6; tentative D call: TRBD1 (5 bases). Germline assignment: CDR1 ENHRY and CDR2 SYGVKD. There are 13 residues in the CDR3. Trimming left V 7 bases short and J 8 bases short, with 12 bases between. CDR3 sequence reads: CAINGRGDSPLHF. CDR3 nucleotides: TGTGCCATCAACGGGAGGGGTGATTCACCCCTCCACTTT.

The CDR3 DNA reads TGTGCCAGCACCATGGGGCTAGCGGGAGGAGAGCAGTACTTC. Residues: CASTMGLAGGEQYF. The rearrangement joins TRBV3-1 to TRBJ2-7, with TRBD2 matching over 11 bases. The germline V gene has CDR1 LGHDT and CDR2 YNNKEL (reference sequence). Trimming cost V 7 bases and J 7 bases; bases outside gene matches: 9. The length of the CDR3 is 14 residues.

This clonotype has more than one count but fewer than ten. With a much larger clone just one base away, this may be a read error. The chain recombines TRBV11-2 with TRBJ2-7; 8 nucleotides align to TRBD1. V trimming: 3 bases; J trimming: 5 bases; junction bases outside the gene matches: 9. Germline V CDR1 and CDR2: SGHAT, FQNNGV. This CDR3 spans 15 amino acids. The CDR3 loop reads CASSLDRERIHEQYF. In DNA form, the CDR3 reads TGTGCCAGCAGCTTGGACAGGGAGAGGATCCACGAGCAGTACTTC. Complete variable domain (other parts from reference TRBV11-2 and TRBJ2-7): EAGVAQSPRYKIIEKRQSVAFWCNPISGHATLYWYQQILGQGPKLLIQFQNNGVVDDSQLPKDRFSAERLKGVDSTLKIQPAKLEDSAVYLCASSLDRERIHEQYFGPGTRLTVT.

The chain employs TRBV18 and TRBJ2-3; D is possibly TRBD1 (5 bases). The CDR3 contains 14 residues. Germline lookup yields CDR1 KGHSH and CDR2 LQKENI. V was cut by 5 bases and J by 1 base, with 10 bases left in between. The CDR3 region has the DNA TGTGCCAGCTCAAGGGGCAGCGGCACAGATACGCAGTATTTT. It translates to CASSRGSGTDTQYF.

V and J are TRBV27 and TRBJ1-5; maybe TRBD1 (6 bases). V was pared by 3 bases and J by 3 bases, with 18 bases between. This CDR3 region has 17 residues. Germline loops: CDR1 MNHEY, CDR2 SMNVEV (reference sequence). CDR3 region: CASSFMSPTGINQPQHF. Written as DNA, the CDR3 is TGTGCCAGCAGTTTTATGTCCCCCACAGGGATCAATCAGCCCCAGCATTTT.

CDR3: CASSLDYRASNSPLHF. The DNA of the CDR3 is TGTGCCAGCAGCCTCGATTACAGGGCTAGTAATTCACCCCTCCACTTT. This rearrangement joins TRBV11-2 to TRBJ1-6; tentatively, D is TRBD1 (6 bases). V dropped 5 bases and J dropped 6 bases, with 17 bases sitting between them. Germline V lookup: CDR1 SGHAT, CDR2 FQNNGV. The CDR3 is made up of 16 amino acids.